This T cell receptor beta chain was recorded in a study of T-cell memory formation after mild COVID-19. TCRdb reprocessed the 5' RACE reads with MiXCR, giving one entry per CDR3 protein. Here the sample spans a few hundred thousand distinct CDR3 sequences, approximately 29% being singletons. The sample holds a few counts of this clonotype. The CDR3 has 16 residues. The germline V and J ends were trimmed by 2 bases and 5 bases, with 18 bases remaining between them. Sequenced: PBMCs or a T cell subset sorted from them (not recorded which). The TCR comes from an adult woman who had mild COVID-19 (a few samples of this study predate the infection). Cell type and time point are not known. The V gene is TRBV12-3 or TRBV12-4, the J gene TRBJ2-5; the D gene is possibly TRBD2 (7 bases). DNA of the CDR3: TGTGCCAGCAGTTTAATGGGGGCGGGAGTTCGGGAGACCCAGTACTTC. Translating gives CASSLMGAGVRETQYF.